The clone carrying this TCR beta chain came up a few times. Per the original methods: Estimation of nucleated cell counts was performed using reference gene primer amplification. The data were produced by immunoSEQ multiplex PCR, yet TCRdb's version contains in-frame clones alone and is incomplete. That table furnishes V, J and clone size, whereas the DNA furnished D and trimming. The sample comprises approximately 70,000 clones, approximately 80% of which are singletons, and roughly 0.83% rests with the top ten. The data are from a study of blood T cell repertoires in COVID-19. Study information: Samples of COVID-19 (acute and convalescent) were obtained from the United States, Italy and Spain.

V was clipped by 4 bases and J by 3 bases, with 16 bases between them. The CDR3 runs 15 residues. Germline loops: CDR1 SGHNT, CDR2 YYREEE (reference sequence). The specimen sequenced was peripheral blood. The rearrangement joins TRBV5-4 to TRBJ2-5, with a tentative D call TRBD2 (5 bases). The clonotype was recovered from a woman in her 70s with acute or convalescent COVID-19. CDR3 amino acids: CASSGPLLEKETQYF. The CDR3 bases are TGTGCCAGCAGCGGGCCCCTACTAGAAAAAGAGACCCAGTACTTC. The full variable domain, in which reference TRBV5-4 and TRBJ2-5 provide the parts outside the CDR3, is ETGVTQSPTHLIKTRGQQVTLRCSSQSGHNTVSWYQQALGQGPQFIFQYYREEENGRGNFPPRFSGLQFPNYSSELNVNALELDDSALYLCASSGPLLEKETQYFGPGTRLLVL.